The 17 T cell receptor beta chains in this list originate from one sample, sequenced in a study of T cell responses to AZD1222 COVID-19 vaccine. Profiling relied on immunoSEQ multiplex PCR, and the TCRdb table lists in-frame clones only, not all of them. This sample yields about 100,000 clones, of which 88% are seen a single time; under 2% belongs to the top ten. This material consisted of peripheral blood, taken on day 0 of AZD1222 vaccination. All receptors come from an adult in good health.

About this clone itself: One end of the junction fails to match germline, which may point to a read error. This chain joins TRBV5-3 and TRBJ1-2; D ambiguous. TRBV5-3 carries the ORF label, with uncertain function. The CDR3 runs 8 residues. The CDR3 protein is CANYGYTF. The CDR3 DNA reads TGTGCCAACTACGGCTACACCTTC.

The V and J genes are TRBV3-1 (or the pseudogene TRBV3-2) and TRBJ2-3; D is unclear. The CDR3 totals 16 residues. CDR1 and CDR2 from the germline V gene are LGHDT and YNNKEL (reference sequence). Trimming took off 4 bases at V and 2 bases at J, with 16 bases between the two ends. The CDR3: CASSPPVVTPTDTQYF. The CDR3 DNA is TGTGCCAGCAGCCCCCCTGTCGTGACCCCCACAGATACGCAGTATTTT.

This rearrangement joins TRBV4-2 to TRBJ1-2, with a weak D call TRBD1 (6 bases). This CDR3 is 17 amino acids long. V was pared by 4 bases and J by 4 bases, with 22 bases between. Germline CDR1 reads LGHNA; CDR2 reads YNFKEQ. The CDR3 DNA sequence: TGTGCCAGCAGCCCCCCGACCGGAATAGGGGGGGGCTATGGCTACACCTTC. Residues: CASSPPTGIGGGYGYTF.

V gene TRBV7-9 combines with J gene TRBJ1-5, with TRBD1 matching over 7 bases. The CDR3 totals 16 residues. Germline V gene lookup returns CDR1 SEHNR and CDR2 FQNEAQ (reference sequence). With 5 bases clipped from V and 3 bases from J, the junction kept 10 bases outside the gene matches. This CDR3 reads CASSRLETGFNQPQHF. CDR3 sequence (DNA): TGTGCCAGCAGCCGCTTAGAGACAGGGTTCAATCAGCCCCAGCATTTT.

The chain carries TRBV7-8 and TRBJ1-4, with 7 bases identical to TRBD1. The V and J ends lost 6 bases and 10 bases, in that order; junction bases with no gene match: 23. Per germline, CDR1 SGHVS and CDR2 FQNEAQ. The CDR3 runs 18 residues. The CDR3 coding sequence is TGTGCCAGCAGGGCCGACAAGGGACAAACAGGGGATGGAGGAAAACTGTTTTTT. Protein sequence: CASRADKGQTGDGGKLFF.

J is TRBJ2-2 and V is TRBV29-1, with a possible D match to TRBD1 (6 bases). The V end was cut by 7 bases, the J end by 2 bases, with 14 bases between. Germline-derived CDR1 and CDR2 are SQVTM and ANQGSEA. The CDR3 is 14 amino acids. The CDR3 sequence is CSARGQLNTGELFF. DNA of the CDR3: TGCAGCGCAAGAGGACAGCTTAACACCGGGGAGCTGTTTTTT.

This chain's CDR3 is CASKTGSGSPLHF. As DNA, the CDR3 is TGTGCCAGCAAGACAGGGAGTGGATCACCCCTCCACTTT. The chain carries TRBV2 and TRBJ1-6; 7 bases match TRBD1. This CDR3 is built from 13 residues. Germline CDR1 reads SNHLY; CDR2 reads FYNNEI. The V gene end was trimmed by 7 bases and the J gene end by 10 bases; junction bases not matched to a gene: 7.

This clone was seen only once. The chain joins TRBV6-2 or TRBV6-3 to TRBJ2-5, with 7 bases fitting TRBD1. The CDR3 covers 14 residues. Per germline, CDR1 MNHEY and CDR2 SVGEGT. Germline trimming cut 4 bases from V and 3 bases from J; bases unmatched to any gene: 5. This CDR3 reads CASSSGTEEETQYF. CDR3 in DNA: TGTGCCAGCAGTTCGGGGACAGAAGAAGAGACCCAGTACTTC.

The V call is TRBV5-1, the J call TRBJ2-3, with D possibly TRBD2 on 5 matching bases. Per the germline V gene, CDR1 is SGHRS and CDR2 is YFSETQ. CDR3 size: 15 residues. Trimming took 0 bases from V and 4 from J, leaving 12 bases between them. This chain's CDR3 is CASSLDRLRADTQYF. The CDR3 DNA reads TGCGCCAGCAGCTTGGATCGACTACGCGCAGATACGCAGTATTTT.

The CDR3 DNA is TGTGCCAGCAGCCCCCCTCTCTGGACAGGGTTCGACACTGAAGCTTTCTTT. This translates into CASSPPLWTGFDTEAFF. The chain carries TRBV28 and TRBJ1-1, with TRBD1 matching 8 bases. CDR1 is MDHEN, CDR2 SYDVKM, per germline. The V segment lost 6 bases and the J segment 3 bases; nucleotides outside the gene matches: 15. The CDR3 extends over 17 amino acids.

Comments on this clone: Relative to the germline gene, one junction end is altered; a read error may explain this. The chain joins TRBV7-9 to TRBJ2-7; D remains unclear. The CDR3 length is 12 residues. Germline-derived CDR1 and CDR2 are SEHNR and FQNEAQ (reference sequence). The CDR3 DNA sequence: TGTGCCAGCAGCCTAGACTCCCACGAGCAGTACTTC. Its protein is CASSLDSHEQYF.

The V call is TRBV19, the J call TRBJ2-1; 11 nucleotides agree with TRBD2. V dropped 1 base and J dropped 7; count of bases not matched to a gene: 3. The germline CDR1 and CDR2 sequences are LNHDA and SQIVND (reference sequence). This CDR3 has 15 amino acids. Here the CDR3 reads CASSIGLAGGNEQFF. The CDR3 nucleotides are TGTGCCAGTAGTATAGGCCTAGCGGGAGGAAATGAGCAGTTCTTC.

The chain recombines TRBV6-5 with TRBJ1-1; tentatively, D is TRBD1 (5 bases). This CDR3 is 14 amino acids long. V dropped 10 bases and J dropped 2 bases, with 17 bases sitting between them. Germline lookup yields CDR1 MNHEY and CDR2 SVGAGI. The CDR3 spells CATTGGLGNTEAFF. The CDR3 DNA is TGTGCCACGACGGGGGGGTTAGGAAACACTGAAGCTTTCTTT.

J is TRBJ1-1 and V is TRBV29-1; TRBD1 is a possible D gene (6 bases). The CDR3 has 13 residues. From germline, CDR1 is SQVTM and CDR2 ANQGSEA. Trimming shortened V by 8 bases and J by 1 base, and 14 bases separated the two germline ends. In DNA form, the CDR3 reads TGCAGCCCAACCGACAGGCGGAACACTGAAGCTTTCTTT. Translation: CSPTDRRNTEAFF.

The V and J genes are TRBV7-2 and TRBJ2-6; 9 bases map to TRBD1. V trimming: 3 bases; J trimming: 2 bases; junction bases outside the gene matches: 2. Germline V gene sequence: CDR1 SGHTA, CDR2 FQGNSA. The CDR3 totals 16 residues. CDR3 coding DNA: TGTGCCAGCAGCTTCACAGGGGGCGCTGGGGCCAACGTCCTGACTTTC. The encoded protein is CASSFTGGAGANVLTF.

The chain joins TRBV18 to TRBJ2-7; 11 bases are shared with TRBD1. This CDR3 is built from 14 residues. After removal of 2 bases from V and 5 bases from J, the junction contained 2 bases not matched to a gene. Germline V CDR1 and CDR2: KGHSH, LQKENI. CDR3 amino acids: CASSPGTGGDEQYF. The CDR3 bases are TGTGCCAGCTCACCAGGGACAGGGGGGGACGAGCAGTACTTC.

J is TRBJ1-5 and V is TRBV6-6; D is unclear. Germline values: CDR1 MNHNY, CDR2 SVGAGI (reference sequence). CDR3 length: 15 amino acids. V was clipped by 5 bases and J by 9 bases, with 20 bases between them. For the CDR3, the DNA is TGTGCCAGCAGTCCATCGAACGGGAATCAAACGCCCCAGCATTTT. Protein: CASSPSNGNQTPQHF.